What follows is one T cell receptor beta chain and its context. Trimming removed 0 bases at V and 0 bases at J, with 19 bases between. The CDR3 sequence is 20 residues long. Germline CDR1 reads SGHRS; CDR2 reads YFSETQ. This sample is part of a study of shared clonotypes between healthy human individuals. Some clones are missing from TCRdb's copy, which holds only in-frame ones; the method was immunoSEQ multiplex PCR. Of around 510,000 clones in the sample, 95% to 97% were seen once. Sequencing input: naive CD4+ T cells sorted from blood. The subset is: CD45RA+ positively selected. This chain uses TRBV5-1 with TRBJ2-6; D is possibly TRBD1 or TRBD2 (5 bases each). The receptor's source is a woman in her 30s in good health. As DNA, the CDR3 is TGCGCCAGCAGCTTGGGTCTCGCAGGGACGGTTGGCTCTGGGGCCAACGTCCTGACTTTC. Translation: CASSLGLAGTVGSGANVLTF.